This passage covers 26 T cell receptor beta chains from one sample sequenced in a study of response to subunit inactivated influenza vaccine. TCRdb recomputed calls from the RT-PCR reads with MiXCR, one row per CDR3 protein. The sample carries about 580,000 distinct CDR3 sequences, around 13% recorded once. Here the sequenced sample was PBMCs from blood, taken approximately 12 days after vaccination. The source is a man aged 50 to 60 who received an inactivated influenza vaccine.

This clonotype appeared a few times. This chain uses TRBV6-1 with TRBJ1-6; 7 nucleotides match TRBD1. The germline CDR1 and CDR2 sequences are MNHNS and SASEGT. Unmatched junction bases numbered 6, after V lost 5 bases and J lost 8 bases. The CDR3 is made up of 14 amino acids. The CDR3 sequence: CASSPRDRDSPLHF. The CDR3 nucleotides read TGTGCCAGCAGTCCACGGGACAGAGATTCACCCCTCCACTTT.

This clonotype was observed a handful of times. CDR3 sequence (DNA): TGTGCCAGCAGCCAAGGGGGCCAGGGGGATAGTGAGCAGTTCTTC. Protein sequence: CASSQGGQGDSEQFF. This sequence joins TRBV4-2 and TRBJ2-1, with TRBD1 matching over 7 bases. Per the germline V gene, CDR1 is LGHNA and CDR2 is YNFKEQ. This CDR3 has 15 amino acids. The ends lost 1 base at V and 9 bases at J; junction bases unmatched: 9.

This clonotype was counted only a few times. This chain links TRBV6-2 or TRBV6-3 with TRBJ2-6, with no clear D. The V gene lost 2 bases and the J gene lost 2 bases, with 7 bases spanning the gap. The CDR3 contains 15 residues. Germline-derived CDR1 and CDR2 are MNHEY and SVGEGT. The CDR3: CASSYPSPGANVLTF. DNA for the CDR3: TGTGCCAGCAGTTACCCCTCCCCTGGGGCCAACGTCCTGACTTTC.

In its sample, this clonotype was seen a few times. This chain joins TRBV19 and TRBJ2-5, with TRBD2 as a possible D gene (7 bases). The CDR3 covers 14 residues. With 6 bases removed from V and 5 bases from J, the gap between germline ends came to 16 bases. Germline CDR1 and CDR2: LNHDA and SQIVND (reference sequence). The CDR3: CASRAPGGVETQYF. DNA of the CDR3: TGTGCCAGTAGGGCTCCGGGGGGCGTGGAGACCCAGTACTTC.

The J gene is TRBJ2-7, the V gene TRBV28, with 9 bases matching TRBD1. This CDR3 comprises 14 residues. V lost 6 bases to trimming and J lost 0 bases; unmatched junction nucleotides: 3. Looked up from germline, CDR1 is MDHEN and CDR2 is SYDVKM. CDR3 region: CASSDRGSSYEQYF. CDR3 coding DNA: TGTGCCAGCAGCGACAGGGGGTCCTCCTACGAGCAGTACTTC.

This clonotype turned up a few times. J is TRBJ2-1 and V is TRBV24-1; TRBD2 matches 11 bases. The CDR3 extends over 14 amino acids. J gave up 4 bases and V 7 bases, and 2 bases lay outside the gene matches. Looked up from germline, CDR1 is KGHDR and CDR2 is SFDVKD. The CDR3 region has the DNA TGTGCCACCAGCCTAGCGGGAGGATACAATGAGCAGTTCTTC. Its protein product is CATSLAGGYNEQFF.

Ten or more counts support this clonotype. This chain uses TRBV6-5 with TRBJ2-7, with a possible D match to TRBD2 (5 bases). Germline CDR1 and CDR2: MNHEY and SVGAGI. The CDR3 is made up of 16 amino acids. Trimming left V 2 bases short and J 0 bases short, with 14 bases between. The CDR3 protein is CASSYLLRSDSYEQYF. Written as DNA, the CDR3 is TGTGCCAGCAGTTACCTCCTACGTAGCGACTCCTACGAGCAGTACTTC.

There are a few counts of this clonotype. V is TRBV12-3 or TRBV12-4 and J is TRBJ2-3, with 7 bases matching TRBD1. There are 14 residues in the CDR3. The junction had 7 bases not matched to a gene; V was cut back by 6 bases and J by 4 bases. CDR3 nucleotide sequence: TGTGCCAGCAGCCTGACAGGGTTCGCAGATACGCAGTATTTT. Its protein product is CASSLTGFADTQYF.

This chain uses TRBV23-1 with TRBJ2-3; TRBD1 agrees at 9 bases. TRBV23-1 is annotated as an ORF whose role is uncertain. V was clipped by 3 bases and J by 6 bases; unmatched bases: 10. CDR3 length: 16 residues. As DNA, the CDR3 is TGCGCCAGCAGTCAGGTACAGGGGGCGAGGACGGATACGCAGTATTTT. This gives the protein CASSQVQGARTDTQYF.

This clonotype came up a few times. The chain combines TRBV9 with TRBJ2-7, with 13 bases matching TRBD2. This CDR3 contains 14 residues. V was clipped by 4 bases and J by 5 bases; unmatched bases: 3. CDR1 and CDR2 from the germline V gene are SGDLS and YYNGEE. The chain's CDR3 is CASSPGTSGDEQYF. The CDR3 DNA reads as TGTGCCAGCAGCCCCGGGACTAGCGGGGACGAGCAGTACTTC.

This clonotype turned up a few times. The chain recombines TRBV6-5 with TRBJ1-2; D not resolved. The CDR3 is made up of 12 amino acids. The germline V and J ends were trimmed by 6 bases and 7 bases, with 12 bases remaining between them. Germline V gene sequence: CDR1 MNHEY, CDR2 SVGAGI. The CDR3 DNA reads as TGTGCCAGCAGCCCCCCCCGCGGTGGCTACACCTTC. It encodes CASSPPRGGYTF.

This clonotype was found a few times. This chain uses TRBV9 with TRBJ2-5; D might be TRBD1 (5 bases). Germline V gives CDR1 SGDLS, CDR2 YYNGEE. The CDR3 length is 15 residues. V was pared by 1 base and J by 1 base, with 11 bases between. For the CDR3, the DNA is TGTGCCAGCAGCGTACAGGGCTATACCCAAGAGACCCAGTACTTC. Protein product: CASSVQGYTQETQYF.

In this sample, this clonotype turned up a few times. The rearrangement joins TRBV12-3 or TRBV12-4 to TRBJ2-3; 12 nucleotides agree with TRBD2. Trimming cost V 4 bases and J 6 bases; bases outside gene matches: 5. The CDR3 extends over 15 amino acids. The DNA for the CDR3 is TGTGCCAGCAGTTCTAGCGGGGGGGTAGGGGATACGCAGTATTTT. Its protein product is CASSSSGGVGDTQYF.

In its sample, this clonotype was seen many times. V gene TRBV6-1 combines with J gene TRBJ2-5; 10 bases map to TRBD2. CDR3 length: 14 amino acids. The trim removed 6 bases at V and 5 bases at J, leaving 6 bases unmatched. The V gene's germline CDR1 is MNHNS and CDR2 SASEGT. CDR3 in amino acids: CASRQLAGFETQYF. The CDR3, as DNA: TGTGCCAGCAGGCAACTAGCGGGATTTGAGACCCAGTACTTC.

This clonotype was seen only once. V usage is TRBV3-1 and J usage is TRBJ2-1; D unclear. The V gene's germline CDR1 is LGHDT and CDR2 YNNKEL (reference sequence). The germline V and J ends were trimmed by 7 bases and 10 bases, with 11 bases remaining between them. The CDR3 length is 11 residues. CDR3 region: CASTALGEQFF. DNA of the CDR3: TGTGCCAGCACGGCCCTAGGGGAGCAGTTCTTC.

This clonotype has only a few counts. The CDR3 DNA sequence: TGTGCCAGCAGGTCACCAGAGCGGGCGACCTACGAGCAGTACTTC. Translation gives CASRSPERATYEQYF. The chain recombines TRBV28 with TRBJ2-7; perhaps TRBD2 as D (6 bases). The CDR3 totals 15 residues. V lost 6 bases and J 2 bases, leaving 17 bases between the germline ends. Germline CDR1 MDHEN, CDR2 SYDVKM.

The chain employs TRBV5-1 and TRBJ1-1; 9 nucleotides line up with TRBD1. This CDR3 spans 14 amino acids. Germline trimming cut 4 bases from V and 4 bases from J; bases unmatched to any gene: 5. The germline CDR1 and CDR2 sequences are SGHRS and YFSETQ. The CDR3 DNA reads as TGCGCCAGCAGCGGACAGGGGAAGGGCACTGAAGCTTTCTTT. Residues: CASSGQGKGTEAFF.

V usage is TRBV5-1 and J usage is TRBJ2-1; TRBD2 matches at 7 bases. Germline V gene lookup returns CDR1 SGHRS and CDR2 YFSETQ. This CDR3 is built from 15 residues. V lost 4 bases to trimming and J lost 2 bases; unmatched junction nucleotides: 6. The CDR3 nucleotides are TGCGCCAGCAGCATTAGCGGGTCCACCTACAATGAGCAGTTCTTC. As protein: CASSISGSTYNEQFF.

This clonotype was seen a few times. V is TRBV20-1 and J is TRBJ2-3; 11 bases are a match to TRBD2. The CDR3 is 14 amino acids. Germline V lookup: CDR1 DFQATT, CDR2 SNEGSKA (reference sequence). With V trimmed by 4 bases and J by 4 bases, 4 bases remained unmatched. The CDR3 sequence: CSAIAGGPADTQYF. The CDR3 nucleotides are TGCAGTGCTATAGCGGGAGGGCCAGCAGATACGCAGTATTTT.

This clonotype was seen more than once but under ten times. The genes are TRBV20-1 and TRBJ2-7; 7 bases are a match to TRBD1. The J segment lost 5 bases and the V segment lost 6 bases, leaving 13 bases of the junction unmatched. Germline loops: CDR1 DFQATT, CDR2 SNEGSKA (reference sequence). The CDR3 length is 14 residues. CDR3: CSATSGPRGNEQYF. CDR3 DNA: TGCAGTGCAACTTCTGGCCCCAGGGGGAACGAGCAGTACTTC.

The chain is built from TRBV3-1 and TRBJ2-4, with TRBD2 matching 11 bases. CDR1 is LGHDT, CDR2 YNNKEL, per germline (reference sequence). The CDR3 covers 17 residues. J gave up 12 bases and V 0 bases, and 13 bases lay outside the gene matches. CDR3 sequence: CASSQDFYPSGRPAQYF. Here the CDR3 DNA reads TGTGCCAGCAGCCAAGATTTTTATCCTAGCGGGAGGCCTGCTCAGTACTTC.

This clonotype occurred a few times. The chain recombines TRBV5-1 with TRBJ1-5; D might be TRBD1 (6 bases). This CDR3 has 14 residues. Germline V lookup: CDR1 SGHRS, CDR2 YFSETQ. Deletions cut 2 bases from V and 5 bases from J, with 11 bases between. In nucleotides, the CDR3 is TGCGCCAGCAGCTTAGGGGGGCTCCATCAGCCCCAGCATTTT. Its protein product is CASSLGGLHQPQHF.

CDR3 sequence reads: CASSVLQGGYEQYF. CDR3 DNA sequence: TGTGCCAGCAGCGTATTGCAGGGGGGCTACGAGCAGTACTTC. The chain links TRBV5-5 to TRBJ2-7; D possibly corresponds to TRBD1 (7 bases). The germline gives CDR1 SGHKS, CDR2 YYEKEE (reference sequence). V was cut by 4 bases and J by 3 bases, with 14 bases left in between. The CDR3 runs 14 residues.

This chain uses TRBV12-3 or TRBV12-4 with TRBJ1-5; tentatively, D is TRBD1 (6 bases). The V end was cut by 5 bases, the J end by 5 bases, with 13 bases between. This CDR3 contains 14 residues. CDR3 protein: CASSRQGMDQPQHF. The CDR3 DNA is TGTGCCAGCAGTCGTCAGGGGATGGATCAGCCCCAGCATTTT.

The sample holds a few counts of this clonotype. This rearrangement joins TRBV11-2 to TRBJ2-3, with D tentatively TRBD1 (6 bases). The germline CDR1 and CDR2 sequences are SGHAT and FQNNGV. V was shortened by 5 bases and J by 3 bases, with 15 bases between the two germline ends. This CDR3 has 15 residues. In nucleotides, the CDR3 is TGTGCCAGCAGCCCTACAGGGATAGAAACAGATACGCAGTATTTT. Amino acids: CASSPTGIETDTQYF.

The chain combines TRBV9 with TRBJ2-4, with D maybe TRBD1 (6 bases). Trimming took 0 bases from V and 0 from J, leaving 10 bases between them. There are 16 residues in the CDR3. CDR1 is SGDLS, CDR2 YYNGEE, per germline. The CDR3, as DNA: TGTGCCAGCAGCGTAGGGGACACACTAGCCAAAAACATTCAGTACTTC. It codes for CASSVGDTLAKNIQYF.